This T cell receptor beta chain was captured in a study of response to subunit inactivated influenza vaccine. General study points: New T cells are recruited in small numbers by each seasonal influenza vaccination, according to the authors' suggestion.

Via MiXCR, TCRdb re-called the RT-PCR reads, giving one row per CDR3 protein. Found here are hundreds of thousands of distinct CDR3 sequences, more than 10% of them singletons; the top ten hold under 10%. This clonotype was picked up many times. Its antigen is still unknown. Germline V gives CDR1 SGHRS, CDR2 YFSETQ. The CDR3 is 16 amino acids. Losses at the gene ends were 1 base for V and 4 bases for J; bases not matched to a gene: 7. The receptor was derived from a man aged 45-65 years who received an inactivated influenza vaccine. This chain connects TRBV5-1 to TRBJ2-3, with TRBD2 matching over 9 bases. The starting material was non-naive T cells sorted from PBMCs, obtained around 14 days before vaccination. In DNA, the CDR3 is TGCGCCAGCAGCTTGCTTAAACTAGCGGGCCCAGATACGCAGTATTTT. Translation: CASSLLKLAGPDTQYF.